This T cell receptor beta chain was found in a study of neoadjuvant anti-PD-1 for oral cavity cancer. Patients had HPV-negative, locally advanced oral cavity squamous cell carcinoma. Study-level findings and limits: Pretreatment Treg/Th17 ratio correlated inversely with post-treatment tumor clonality.

Most tumor samples had approximately 5 ug input DNA in two replicates. Some clones are missing from TCRdb's copy, which holds only in-frame ones; the method was immunoSEQ multiplex PCR. The table lists roughly 7,200 clones, 54% of them singletons. V gave up 3 bases and J gave up 2 bases, with 11 bases separating them. Germline loops: CDR1 MDHEN, CDR2 SYDVKM. The CDR3 consists of 15 residues. Regarding this clone: Its target is unknown.

This receptor was identified in a person between 40 and 85 years old with oral cavity squamous cell carcinoma. V and J are TRBV28 and TRBJ1-3; D is unclear. The sequencing here drew on tumor tissue, taken before nivolumab (anti-PD-1) treatment. CDR3 DNA sequence: TGTGCCAGCAGTTTTTGGGGAGACCCTGGAAACACCATATATTTT. Translated: CASSFWGDPGNTIYF.